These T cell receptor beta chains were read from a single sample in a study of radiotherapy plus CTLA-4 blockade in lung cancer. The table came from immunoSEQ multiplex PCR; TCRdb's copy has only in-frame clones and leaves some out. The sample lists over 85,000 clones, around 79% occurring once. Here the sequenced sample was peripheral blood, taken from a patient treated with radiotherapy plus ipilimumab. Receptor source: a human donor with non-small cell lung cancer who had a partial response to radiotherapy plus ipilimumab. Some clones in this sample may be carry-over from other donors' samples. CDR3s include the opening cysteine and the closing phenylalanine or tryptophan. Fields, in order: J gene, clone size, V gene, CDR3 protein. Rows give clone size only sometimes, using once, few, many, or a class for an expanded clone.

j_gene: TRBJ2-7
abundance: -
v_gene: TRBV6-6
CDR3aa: CASRQGGHYSYEQYF

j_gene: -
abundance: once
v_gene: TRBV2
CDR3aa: CASTLFWSSGSGETQYF

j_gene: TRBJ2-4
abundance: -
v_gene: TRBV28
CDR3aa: CASSPGGRRSLAKNIQYF

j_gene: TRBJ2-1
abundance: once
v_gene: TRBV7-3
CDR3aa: CASSLERLAGTPNYNEQFF

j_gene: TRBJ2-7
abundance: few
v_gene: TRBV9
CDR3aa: CASSPPTALSYEQYF

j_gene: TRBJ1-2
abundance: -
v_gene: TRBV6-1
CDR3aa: CASSSGDYGYTF

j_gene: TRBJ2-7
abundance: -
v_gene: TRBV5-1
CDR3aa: CASSVSGGSDYEQYF

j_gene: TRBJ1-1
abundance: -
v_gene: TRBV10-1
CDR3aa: CASSELPGLGTEAFF

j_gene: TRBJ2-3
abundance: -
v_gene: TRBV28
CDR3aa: CASIRLGQGSDTQYF

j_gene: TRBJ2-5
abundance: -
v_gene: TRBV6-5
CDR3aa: CAEAPGTNSQETQYF

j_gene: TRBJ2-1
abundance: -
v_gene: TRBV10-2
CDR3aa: CASSDFQRGGRHNEQFF

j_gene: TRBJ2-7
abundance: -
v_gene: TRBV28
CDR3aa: CASRREGLFHEQYF

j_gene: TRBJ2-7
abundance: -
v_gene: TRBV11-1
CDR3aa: CASSPGQGSGEQYF

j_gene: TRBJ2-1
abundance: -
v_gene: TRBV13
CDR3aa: CASSLGLAGGSYNEQFF

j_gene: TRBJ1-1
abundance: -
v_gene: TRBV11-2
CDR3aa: CASSLLGGNTEAFF

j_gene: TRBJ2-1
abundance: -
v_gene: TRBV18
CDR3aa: CASSFQGPIPLYNEQFF

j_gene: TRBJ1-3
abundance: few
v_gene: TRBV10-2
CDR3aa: CASRKTATGNTIYF

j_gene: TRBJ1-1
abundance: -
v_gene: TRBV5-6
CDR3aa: CASSLAGGGVNTEAFF

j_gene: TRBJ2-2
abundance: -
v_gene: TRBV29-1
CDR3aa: CSVVVAAGPNTGELFF

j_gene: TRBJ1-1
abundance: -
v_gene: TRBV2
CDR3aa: CASSAGITEAFF

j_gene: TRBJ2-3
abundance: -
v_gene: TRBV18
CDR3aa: CASSQGTGSIDTQYF

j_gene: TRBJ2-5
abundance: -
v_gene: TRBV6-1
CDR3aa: CASSSSDRGQETQYF

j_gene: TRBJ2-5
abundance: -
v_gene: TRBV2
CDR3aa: CAGGQIKETQYF

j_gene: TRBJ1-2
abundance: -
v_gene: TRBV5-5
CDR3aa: CASSSTGTYGYTF

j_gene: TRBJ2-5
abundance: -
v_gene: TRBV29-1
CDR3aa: CSVSRQETQYF

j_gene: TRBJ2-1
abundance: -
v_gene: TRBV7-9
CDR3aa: CASSLAHGFRDEQFF

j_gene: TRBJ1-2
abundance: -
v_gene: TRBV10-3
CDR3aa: CAISEPRTVRFNYGYTF

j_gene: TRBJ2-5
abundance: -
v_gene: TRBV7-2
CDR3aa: CASSAMPLGTASTRTQYF

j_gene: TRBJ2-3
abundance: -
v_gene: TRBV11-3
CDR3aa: CASSLGAGSDTQYF

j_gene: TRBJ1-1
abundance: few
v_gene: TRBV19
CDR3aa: CASSRGQGNTEAFF

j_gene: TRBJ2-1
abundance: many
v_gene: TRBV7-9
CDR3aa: CASSPRTSSYNEQFF

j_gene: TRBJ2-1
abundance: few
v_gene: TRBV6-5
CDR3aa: CASSSDRGVDDEQFF

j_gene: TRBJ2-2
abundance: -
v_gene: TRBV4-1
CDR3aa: CASSEGTGGRVTGELFF

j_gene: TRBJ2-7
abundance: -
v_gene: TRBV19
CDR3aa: CASRTTGTSYEQYF

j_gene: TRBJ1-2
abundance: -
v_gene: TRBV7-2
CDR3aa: CASSPRTTVYYGYTF

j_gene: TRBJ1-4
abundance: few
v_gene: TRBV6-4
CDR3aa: CAIPGPQRRTNEKLFF

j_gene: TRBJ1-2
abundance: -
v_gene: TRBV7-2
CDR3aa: CASSPIGQGYGYTF

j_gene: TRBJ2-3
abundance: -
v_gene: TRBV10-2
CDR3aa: CASSDLFFTDTQYF

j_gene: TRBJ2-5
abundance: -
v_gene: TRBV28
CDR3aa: CASRPPGRGETQYF

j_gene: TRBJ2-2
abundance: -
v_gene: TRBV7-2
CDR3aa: CASSAHRPNTGELFF

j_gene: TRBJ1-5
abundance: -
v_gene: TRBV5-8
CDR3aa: CASSLGTGGRDQPQHF

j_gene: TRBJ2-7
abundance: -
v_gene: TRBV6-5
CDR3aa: CASRNWETYEQYF

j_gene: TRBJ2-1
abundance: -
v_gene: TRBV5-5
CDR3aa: CASSLSGSAYNEQFF

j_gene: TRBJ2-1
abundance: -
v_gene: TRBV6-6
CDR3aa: CASSYRTGDSYNEQFF

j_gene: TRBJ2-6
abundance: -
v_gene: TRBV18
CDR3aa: CASSPQRQTSSGANVLTF

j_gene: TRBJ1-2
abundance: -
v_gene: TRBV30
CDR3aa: CAATEWGGDYGYTF

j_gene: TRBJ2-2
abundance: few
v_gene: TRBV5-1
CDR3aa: CASSLGDRARNTGELFF

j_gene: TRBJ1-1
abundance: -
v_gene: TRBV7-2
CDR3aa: CASSPQGVAEAFF

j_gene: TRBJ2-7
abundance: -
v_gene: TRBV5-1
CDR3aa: CASSGGGQGFYEQYF

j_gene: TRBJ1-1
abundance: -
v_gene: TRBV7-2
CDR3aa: CASSFRQGGDTEAFF

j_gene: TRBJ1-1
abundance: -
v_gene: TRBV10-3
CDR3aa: CAISGISRGRGNMNTEAFF